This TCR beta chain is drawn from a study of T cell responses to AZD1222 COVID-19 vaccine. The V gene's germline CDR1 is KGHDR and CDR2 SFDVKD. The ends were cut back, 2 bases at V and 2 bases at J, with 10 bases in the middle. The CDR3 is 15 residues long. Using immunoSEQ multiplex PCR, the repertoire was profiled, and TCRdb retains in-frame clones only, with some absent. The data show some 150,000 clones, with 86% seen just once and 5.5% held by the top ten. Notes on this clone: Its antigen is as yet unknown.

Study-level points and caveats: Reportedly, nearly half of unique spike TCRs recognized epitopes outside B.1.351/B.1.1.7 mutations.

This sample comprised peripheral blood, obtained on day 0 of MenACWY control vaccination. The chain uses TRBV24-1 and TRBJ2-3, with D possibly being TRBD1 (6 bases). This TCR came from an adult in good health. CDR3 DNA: TGTGCCACCAGTGATTCCCAGGGACACACAGATACGCAGTATTTT. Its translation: CATSDSQGHTDTQYF.